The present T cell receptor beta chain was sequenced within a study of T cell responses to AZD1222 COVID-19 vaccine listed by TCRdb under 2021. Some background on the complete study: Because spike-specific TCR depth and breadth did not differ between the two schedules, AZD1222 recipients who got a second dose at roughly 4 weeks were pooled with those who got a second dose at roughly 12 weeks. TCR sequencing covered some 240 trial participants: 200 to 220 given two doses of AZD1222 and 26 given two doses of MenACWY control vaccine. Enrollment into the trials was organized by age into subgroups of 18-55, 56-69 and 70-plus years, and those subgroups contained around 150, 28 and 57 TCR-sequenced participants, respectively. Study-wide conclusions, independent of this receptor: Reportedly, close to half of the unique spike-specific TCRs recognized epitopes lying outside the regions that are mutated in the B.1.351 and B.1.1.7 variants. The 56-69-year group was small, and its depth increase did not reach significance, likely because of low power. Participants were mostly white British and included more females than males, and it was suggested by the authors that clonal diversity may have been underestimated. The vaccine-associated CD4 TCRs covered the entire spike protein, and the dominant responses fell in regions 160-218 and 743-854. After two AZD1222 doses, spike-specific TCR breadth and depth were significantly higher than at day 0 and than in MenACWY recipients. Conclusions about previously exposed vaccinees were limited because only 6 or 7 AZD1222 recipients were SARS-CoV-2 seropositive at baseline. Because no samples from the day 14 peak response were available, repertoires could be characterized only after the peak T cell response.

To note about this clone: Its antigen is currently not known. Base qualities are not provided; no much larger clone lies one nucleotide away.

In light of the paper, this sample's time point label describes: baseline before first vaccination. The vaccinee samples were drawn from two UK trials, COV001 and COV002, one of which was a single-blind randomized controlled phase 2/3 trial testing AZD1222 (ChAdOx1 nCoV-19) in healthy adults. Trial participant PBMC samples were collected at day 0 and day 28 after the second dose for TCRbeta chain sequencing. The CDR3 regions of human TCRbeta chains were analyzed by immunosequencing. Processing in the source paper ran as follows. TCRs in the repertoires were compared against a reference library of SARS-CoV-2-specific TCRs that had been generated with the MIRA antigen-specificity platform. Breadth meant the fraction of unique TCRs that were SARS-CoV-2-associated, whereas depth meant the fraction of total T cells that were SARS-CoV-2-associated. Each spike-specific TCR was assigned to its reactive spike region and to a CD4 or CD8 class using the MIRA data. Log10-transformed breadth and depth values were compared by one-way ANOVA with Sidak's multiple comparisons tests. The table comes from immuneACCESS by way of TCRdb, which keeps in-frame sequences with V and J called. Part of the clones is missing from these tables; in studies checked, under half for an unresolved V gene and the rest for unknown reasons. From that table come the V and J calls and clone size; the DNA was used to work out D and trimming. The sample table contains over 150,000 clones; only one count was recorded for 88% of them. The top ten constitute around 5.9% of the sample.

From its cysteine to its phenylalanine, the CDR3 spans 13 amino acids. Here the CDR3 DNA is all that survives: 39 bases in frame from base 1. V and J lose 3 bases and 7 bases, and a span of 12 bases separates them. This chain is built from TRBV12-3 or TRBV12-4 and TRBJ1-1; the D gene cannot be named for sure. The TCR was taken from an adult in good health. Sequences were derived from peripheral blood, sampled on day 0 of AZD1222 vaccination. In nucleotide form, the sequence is TGTGCCAGCAGTTTCAGAGAAGACGGTGAAGCTTTCTTT. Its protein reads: CASSFREDGEAFF.